The entry below gives a single T cell receptor (beta chain) sequence along with its context. What it recognizes is unknown. The sample belongs to a study of vaccination effects on CD4 cells after COVID-19. Sequenced by immunoSEQ multiplex PCR; TCRdb stores in-frame clones only, minus some. The top ten clones hold about 2.4% of a sample with under 65,000 clones, over 75% of them seen once. Peptide-pool stimulation followed by sequencing identified expanded antigen-specific CD4+ clonotypes in the ViraFEST assay. The authors isolated CD4+ T cells after ten to eleven days of culture. Cultivation was performed at around 2 million PBMC per well with around 10 IU/ml IL-2 and approximately 9.2 ug/ml peptides added. Half of the medium was exchanged for IL-2 medium on both days 3 and 7. Trimming took 2 bases from V and 6 from J; bases not matched to a gene: 7. Germline V gene data show CDR1 as SNHLY and CDR2 as FYNNEI. This CDR3 comprises 15 residues.

This rearrangement joins TRBV2 to TRBJ2-1; 7 nucleotides match TRBD1. The sequenced sample was CD4+ T cells from PBMCs cultured with HCoV-229E spike peptides, obtained before COVID-19 vaccination. The origin of this receptor is a human donor who received a COVID-19 vaccine. The DNA for the CDR3 is TGTGCCAGCAGTGAAACAATCGCAGGGGGCAATGAGCAGTTCTTC. Protein sequence: CASSETIAGGNEQFF.